A single sample gave rise to the 2 T cell receptor beta chains below, sequenced in a study of early T cells in non-severe SARS-CoV-2 infection. TCRdb called the 5' RACE reads again in MiXCR, with one record for every CDR3 protein. The table records over 50,000 distinct CDR3 sequences, less than 14% of them present only once. What was sequenced was whole blood. The origin of the receptors is an adult who was a healthcare worker with PCR-confirmed SARS-CoV-2 infection or an uninfected control (not recorded which).

V is TRBV5-5 and J is TRBJ1-4; D might be TRBD1 (5 bases). The germline CDR1 and CDR2 sequences are SGHKS and YYEKEE (reference sequence). The CDR3 runs 16 residues. Deletions cut 6 bases from V and 8 bases from J, with 23 bases between. CDR3: CASTGHPLSLGEKLFF. The CDR3 DNA follows: TGTGCCAGCACTGGACATCCCCTATCCCTTGGGGAAAAACTGTTTTTT. Full variable domain (missing parts from reference TRBV5-5 and TRBJ1-4): DAGVTQSPTHLIKTRGQQVTLRCSPISGHKSVSWYQQVLGQGPQFIFQYYEKEERGRGNFPDRFSARQFPNYSSELNVNALLLGDSALYLCASTGHPLSLGEKLFFGSGTQLSVL.

In regard to this clonotype: A read error is possible here, since a much larger clone lies one base away. The chain employs TRBV5-5 and TRBJ2-3; D gene unclear. The V gene's germline CDR1 is SGHKS and CDR2 YYEKEE (reference sequence). The CDR3 extends over 16 amino acids. DNA of the CDR3: TGTGCCAGCAGCTTGGGGCTCTCTCGCCGCACAGATGCGCAGTATTTT. Its protein is CASSLGLSRRTDAQYF.